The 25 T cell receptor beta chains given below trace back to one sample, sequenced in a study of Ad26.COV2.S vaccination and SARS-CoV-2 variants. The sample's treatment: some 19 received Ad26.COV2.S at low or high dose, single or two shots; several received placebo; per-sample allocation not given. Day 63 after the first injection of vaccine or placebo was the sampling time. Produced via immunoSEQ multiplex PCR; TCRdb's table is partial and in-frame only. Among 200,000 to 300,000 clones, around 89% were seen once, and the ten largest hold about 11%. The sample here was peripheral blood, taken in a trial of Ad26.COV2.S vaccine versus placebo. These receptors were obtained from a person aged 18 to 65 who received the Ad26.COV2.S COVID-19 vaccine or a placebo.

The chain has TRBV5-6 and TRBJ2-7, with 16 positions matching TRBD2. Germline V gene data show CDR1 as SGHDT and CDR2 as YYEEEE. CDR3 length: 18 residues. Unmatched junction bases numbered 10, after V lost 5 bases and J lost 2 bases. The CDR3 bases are TGTGCCAGCAGTAAGGGACTAGCGGGAGGGCGAGTCCCCTACGAGCAGTACTTC. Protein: CASSKGLAGGRVPYEQYF.

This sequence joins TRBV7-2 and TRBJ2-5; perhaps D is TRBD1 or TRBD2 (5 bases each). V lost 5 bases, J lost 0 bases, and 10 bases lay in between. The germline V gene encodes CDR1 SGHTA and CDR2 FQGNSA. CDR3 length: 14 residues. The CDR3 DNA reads TGTGCCAGCAGCCCCGGGACCTACCAAGAGACCCAGTACTTC. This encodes CASSPGTYQETQYF.

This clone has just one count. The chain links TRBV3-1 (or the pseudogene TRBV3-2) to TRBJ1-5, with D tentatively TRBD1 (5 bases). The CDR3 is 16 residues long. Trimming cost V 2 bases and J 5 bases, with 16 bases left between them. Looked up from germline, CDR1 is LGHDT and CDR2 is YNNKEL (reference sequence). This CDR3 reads CASSQFRPGADQPQHF. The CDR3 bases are TGTGCCAGCAGCCAATTTAGGCCCGGGGCCGATCAGCCCCAGCATTTT.

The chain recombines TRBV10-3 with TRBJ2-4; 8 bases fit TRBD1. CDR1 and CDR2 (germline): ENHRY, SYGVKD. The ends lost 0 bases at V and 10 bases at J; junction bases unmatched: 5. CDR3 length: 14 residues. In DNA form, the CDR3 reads TGTGCCATCAGTGAGTCGAGTACAGGGGGGATTCAGTACTTC. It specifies CAISESSTGGIQYF.

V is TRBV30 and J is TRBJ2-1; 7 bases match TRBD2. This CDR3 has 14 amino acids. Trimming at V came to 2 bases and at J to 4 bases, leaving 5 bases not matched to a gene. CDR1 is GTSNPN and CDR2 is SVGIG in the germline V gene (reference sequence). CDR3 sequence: CAWSSERGYNEQFF. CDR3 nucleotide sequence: TGTGCCTGGAGTAGTGAGCGGGGATACAATGAGCAGTTCTTC. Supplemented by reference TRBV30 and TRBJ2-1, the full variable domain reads SQTIHQWPATLVQPVGSPLSLECTVEGTSNPNLYWYRQAAGRGLQLLFYSVGIGQISSEVPQNLSASRPQDRQFILSSKKLLLSDSGFYLCAWSSERGYNEQFFGPGTRLTVL.

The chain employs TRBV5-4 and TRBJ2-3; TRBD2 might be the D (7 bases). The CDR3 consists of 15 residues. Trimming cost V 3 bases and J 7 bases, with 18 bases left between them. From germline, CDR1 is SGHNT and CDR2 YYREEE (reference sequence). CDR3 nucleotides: TGTGCCAGCAGCTCGACAGGAGGACTAGTAAATACGCAGTATTTT. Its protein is CASSSTGGLVNTQYF.

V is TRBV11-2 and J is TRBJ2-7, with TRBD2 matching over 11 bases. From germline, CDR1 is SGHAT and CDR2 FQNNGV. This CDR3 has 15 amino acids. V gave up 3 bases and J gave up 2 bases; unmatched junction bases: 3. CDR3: CASSFGTSGTYEQYF. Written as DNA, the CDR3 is TGTGCCAGCAGCTTTGGGACTAGCGGTACCTACGAGCAGTACTTC.

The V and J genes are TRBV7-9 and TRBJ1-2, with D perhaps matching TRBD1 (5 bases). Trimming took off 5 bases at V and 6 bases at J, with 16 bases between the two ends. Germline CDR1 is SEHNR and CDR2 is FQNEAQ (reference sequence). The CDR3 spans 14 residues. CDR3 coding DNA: TGTGCCAGCAGCCCTAGTGGGACCGAGGATGGCTACACCTTC. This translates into CASSPSGTEDGYTF. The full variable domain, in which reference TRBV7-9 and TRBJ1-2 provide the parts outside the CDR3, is DTGVSQNPRHKITKRGQNVTFRCDPISEHNRLYWYRQTLGQGPEFLTYFQNEAQLEKSRLLSDRFSAERPKGSFSTLEIQRTEQGDSAMYLCASSPSGTEDGYTFGSGTRLTVV.

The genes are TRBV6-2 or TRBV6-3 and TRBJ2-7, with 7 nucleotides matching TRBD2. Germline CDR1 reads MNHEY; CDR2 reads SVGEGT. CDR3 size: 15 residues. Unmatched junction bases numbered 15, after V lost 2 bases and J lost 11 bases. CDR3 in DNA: TGTGCCAGCAGTTACGGGGTAGCGGGTGCTGGCTCGGAGTACTTC. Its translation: CASSYGVAGAGSEYF.

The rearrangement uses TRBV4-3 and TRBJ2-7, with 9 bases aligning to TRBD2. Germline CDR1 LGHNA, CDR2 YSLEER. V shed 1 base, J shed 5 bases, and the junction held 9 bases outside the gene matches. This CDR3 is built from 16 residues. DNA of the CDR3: TGCGCCAGCAGCCAAGGGAATAGCGGGAGTTACGACGAGCAGTACTTC. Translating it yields CASSQGNSGSYDEQYF.

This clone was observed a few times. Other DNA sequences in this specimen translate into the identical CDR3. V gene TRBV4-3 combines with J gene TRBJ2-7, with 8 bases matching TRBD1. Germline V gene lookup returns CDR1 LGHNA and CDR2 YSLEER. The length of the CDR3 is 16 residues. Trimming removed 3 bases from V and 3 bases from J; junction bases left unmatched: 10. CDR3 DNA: TGCGCCAGCAGCCAGGTCCAGGGGGCAAAGGACTACGAGCAGTACTTC. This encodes CASSQVQGAKDYEQYF.

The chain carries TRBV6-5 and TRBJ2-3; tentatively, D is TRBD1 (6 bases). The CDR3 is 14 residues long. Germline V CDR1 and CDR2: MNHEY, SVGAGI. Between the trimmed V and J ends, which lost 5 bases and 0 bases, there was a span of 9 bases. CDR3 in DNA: TGTGCCAGCAGTCTAGGACAGAGCACAGATACGCAGTATTTT. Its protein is CASSLGQSTDTQYF.

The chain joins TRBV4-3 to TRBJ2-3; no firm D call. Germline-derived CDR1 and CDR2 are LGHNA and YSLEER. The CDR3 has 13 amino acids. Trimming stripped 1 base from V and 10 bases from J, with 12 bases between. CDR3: CASSQALVSAQYF. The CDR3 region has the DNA TGCGCCAGCAGCCAAGCTCTGGTTTCGGCGCAGTATTTT.

CDR3 sequence: CASGGGGEGTDTQYF. In DNA, the CDR3 is TGCGCCAGCGGGGGTGGAGGGGAAGGTACAGATACGCAGTATTTT. This sequence joins TRBV5-1 and TRBJ2-3, with D perhaps matching TRBD2 (6 bases). Germline values: CDR1 SGHRS, CDR2 YFSETQ. V was clipped by 7 bases and J by 3 bases, with 18 bases between them. This CDR3 is 15 amino acids long.

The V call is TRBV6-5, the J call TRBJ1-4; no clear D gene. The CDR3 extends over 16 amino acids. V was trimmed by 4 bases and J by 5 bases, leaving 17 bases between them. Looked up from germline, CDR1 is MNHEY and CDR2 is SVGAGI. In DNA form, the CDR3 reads TGTGCCAGCAGTTCCACTAGTGGTCTGGGGAATGAAAAACTGTTTTTT. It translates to CASSSTSGLGNEKLFF.

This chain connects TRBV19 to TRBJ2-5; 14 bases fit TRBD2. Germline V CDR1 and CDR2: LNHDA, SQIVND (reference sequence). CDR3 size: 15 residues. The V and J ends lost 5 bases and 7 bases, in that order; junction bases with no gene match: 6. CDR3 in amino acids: CASSGTSGSEGTQYF. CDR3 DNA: TGTGCCAGTAGTGGGACTAGCGGGAGCGAGGGGACCCAGTACTTC.

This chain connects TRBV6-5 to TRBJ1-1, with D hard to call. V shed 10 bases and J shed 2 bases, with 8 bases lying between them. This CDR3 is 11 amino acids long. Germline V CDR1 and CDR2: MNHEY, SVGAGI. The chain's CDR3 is CATYTNTEAFF. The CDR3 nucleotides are TGTGCCACCTATACAAACACTGAAGCTTTCTTT.

CDR3 sequence (DNA): TGTGCCATCAGTGAGTCGCTTGCCACGGGGACGGCTAATGAAAAACTGTTTTTT. Protein product: CAISESLATGTANEKLFF. The chain uses TRBV10-3 and TRBJ1-4; tentative D call: TRBD1 (5 bases). The CDR3 spans 18 residues. The ends were cut back, 0 bases at V and 3 bases at J, with 17 bases in the middle. Germline V gene lookup returns CDR1 ENHRY and CDR2 SYGVKD.

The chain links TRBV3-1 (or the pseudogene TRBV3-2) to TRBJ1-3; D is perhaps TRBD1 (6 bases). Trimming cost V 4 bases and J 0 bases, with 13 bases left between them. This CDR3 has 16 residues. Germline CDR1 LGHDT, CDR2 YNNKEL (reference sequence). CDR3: CASSRGGLGSGNTIYF. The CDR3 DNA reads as TGTGCCAGCAGCCGGGGGGGCTTGGGCTCTGGAAACACCATATATTTT.

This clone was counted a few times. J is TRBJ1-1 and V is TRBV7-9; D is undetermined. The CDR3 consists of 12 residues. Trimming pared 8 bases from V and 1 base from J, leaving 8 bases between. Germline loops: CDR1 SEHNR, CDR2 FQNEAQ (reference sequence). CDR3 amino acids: CASARENTEAFF. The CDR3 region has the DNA TGTGCCAGCGCGAGGGAGAACACTGAAGCTTTCTTT.

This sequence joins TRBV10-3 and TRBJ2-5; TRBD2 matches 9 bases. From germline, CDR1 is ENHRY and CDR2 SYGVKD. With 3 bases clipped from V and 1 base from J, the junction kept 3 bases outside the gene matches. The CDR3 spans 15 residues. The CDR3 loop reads CAISDPAGGQETQYF. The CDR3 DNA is TGTGCCATCAGTGACCCAGCGGGAGGCCAAGAGACCCAGTACTTC.

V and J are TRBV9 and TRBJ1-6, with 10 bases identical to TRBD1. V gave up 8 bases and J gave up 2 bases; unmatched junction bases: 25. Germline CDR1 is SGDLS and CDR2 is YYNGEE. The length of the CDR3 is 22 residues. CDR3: CARCRTGDRGMCRYTYNSPLHF. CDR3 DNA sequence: TGTGCCAGATGCAGAACCGGGGACAGGGGTATGTGTAGGTACACCTATAATTCACCCCTCCACTTT.

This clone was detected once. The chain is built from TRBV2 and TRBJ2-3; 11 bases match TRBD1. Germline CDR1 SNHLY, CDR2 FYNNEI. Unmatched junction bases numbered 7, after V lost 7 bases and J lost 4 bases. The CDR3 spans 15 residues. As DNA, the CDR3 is TGTGCCAGCAACTTAGGACAGGGGGCATCAGATACGCAGTATTTT. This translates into CASNLGQGASDTQYF.

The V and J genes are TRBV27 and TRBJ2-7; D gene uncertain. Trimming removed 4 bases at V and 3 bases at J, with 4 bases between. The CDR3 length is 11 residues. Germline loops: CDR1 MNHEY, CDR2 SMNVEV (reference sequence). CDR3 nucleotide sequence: TGTGCCAGCAGTTCGTTCTACGAGCAGTACTTC. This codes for CASSSFYEQYF.

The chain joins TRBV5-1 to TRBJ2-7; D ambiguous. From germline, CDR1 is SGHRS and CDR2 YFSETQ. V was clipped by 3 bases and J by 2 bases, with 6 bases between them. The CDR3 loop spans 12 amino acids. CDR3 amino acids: CASSSRTYEQYF. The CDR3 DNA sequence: TGCGCCAGCAGCTCCCGGACCTACGAGCAGTACTTC.